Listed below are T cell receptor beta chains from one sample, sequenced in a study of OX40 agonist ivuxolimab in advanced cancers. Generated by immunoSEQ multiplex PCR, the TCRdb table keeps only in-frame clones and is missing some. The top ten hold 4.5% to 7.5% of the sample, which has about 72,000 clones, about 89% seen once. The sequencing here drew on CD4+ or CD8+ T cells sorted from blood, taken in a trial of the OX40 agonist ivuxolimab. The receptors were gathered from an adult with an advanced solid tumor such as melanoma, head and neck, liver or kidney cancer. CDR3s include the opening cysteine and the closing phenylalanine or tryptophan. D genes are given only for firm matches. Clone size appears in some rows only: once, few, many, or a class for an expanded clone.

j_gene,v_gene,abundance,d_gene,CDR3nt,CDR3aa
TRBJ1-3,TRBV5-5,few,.,TGTGCCAGCAGCTTGTGGCGGGACCCGACTGGAAACACCATATATTTT,CASSLWRDPTGNTIYF
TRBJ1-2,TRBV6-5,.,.,TGTGCCAGCAGTGAATGGGGAAACTATGGCTACACCTTC,CASSEWGNYGYTF
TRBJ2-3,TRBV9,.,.,TGTGCCAGCAGCGTAGACGGTGGCACAGATACGCAGTATTTT,CASSVDGGTDTQYF
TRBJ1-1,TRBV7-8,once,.,TGTGCCAGCAGCTTTTTGAGGTCTGAAGCTTTCTTT,CASSFLRSEAFF
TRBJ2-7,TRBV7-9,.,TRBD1,TGTGCCAGCAGCCCGCTACCGGACAGGGGGCGGAACGAGCAGTACTTC,CASSPLPDRGRNEQYF
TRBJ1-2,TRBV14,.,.,TGTGCCAGCAGCGACCTCGATATGGGGGACTATGGCTACACCTTC,CASSDLDMGDYGYTF
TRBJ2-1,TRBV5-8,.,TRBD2,TGTGCCAGCAGCCCGGGACTAGCGGGTCGGGAGCAGTTCTTC,CASSPGLAGREQFF
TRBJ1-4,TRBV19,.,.,TGTGCCAGTAGTATTGGGCAAACACGGCTTGGAGAAAAACTGTTTTTT,CASSIGQTRLGEKLFF
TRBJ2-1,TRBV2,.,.,TGTGCCAGCAGTGTAGGGGGGACTTACAATGAGCAGTTCTTC,CASSVGGTYNEQFF
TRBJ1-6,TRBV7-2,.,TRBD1,TGTGCCAGCAGCCCGGGGACAGGGTTGTCCCCCCTCCACTTT,CASSPGTGLSPLHF
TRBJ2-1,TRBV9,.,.,TGTGCCAGCAGCGTAGAAGGCAGGGGCAATGAGCAGTTCTTC,CASSVEGRGNEQFF
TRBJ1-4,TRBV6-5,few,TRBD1,TGTGCCAGCATACACAGGGGGCGCACTAATGAAAAACTGTTTTTT,CASIHRGRTNEKLFF
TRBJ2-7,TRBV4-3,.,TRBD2,TGCGCCAGCAGCCAAGGCACGACTAGCGGGGGATCCTACGAGCAGTACTTC,CASSQGTTSGGSYEQYF
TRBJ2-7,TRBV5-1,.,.,TGCGCCAGCAGCCCACATTGGGTGGGGCTCTCTACCTACAAGCAGTACTTC,CASSPHWVGLSTYKQYF
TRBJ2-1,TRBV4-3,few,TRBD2,TGCGCCAGCAGCCAGGAGCCTACTAGCGTTACCCCGGAAAGTGAGCAGTTCTTC,CASSQEPTSVTPESEQFF
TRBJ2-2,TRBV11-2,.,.,TGTGCCAGCAGCTTAGGTTTTAGCCCGAGTTCGAACACCGGGGAGCTGTTTTTT,CASSLGFSPSSNTGELFF
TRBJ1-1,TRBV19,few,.,TGTGCCAGTAGTAATTCGAGGTCTACTGAAGCTTTCTTT,CASSNSRSTEAFF
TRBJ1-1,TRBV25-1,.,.,TGTGCCAGCAGTTTTCCCGGGGACGTTGGGAACACTGAAGCTTTCTTT,CASSFPGDVGNTEAFF
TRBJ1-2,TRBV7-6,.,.,TGTGCCAGCAGCCCGAGGGGGGTGAACTATGGCTACACCTTC,CASSPRGVNYGYTF
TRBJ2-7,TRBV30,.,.,TGTGCCTGGAGTGAGATCTCACGATCCTACGAGCAGTACTTC,CAWSEISRSYEQYF
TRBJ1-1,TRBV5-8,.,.,TGTGCCAGCAGCTTCGAAGGGACTGAAGCTTTCTTT,CASSFEGTEAFF
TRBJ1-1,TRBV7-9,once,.,TGTGCCAGCACTCCGGGGGTGAACACTGAAGCTTTCTTT,CASTPGVNTEAFF
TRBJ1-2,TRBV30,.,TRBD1,TGTGCCTGGAGTACTGGACAGGCTCTTTACTATGGCTACACCTTC,CAWSTGQALYYGYTF
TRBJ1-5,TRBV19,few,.,TGTGCCAGTAGTATTAGGGGGGGCAATCAGCCCCAGCATTTT,CASSIRGGNQPQHF
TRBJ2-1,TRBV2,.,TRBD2,TGTGCCAGCAGGGAGAGCGGGGCCTCCTACAATGAGCAGTTCTTC,CASRESGASYNEQFF
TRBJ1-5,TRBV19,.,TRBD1,TGTGCCAGTACCCCTCTTTTACCAGGGGGCGGTCAGCCCCAGCATTTT,CASTPLLPGGGQPQHF
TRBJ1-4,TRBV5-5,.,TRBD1,TGTGCCAGCAGCTTGGTGTGGGGACAGGGGCGAGAAAAACTGTTTTTT,CASSLVWGQGREKLFF
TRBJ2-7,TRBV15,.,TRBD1,TGTGCCACCAGCGGGGACAGGGGGTGGGAGCAGTACTTC,CATSGDRGWEQYF
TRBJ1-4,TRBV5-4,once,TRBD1,TGTGCCAGCAGCTTACAGGGGGCGGGTAATGAAAAACTGTTTTTT,CASSLQGAGNEKLFF
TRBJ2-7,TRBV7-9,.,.,TGTGCCAGCAGCTCCAACAACCGAGACTACGAGCAGTACTTC,CASSSNNRDYEQYF
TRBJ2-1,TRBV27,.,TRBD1,TGTGCCAGCAGGGAGGGACAGGGGAACTCCTACAATGAGCAGTTCTTC,CASREGQGNSYNEQFF